The T cell receptor beta chain described here comes from a study of cytomegalovirus exposure and HLA in healthy donors. Primers for the PCR totalled 60 Vbeta and 13 Jbeta. Profiled with immunoSEQ multiplex PCR; TCRdb holds only in-frame clones, not every one. The repertoire consists of 150,000 to 160,000 clones, with 80% occurring once and the leading ten covering 5.5% to 6.5%. Turning to this clone: The antigen is not known. A junction end diverges from the germline sequence, so it may reflect a read error. Within the sample, other DNA sequences also encode this same CDR3.

The CDR3 spans 13 residues. Germline loops: CDR1 SSHAT, CDR2 FNYEAQ (reference sequence). Study-wide results and caveats: The analysis excluded some indistinguishable V segments, including TRBV6-2 and TRBV6-3. Association of 17,000 or so TCR beta sequences with HLA alleles was found at 0.05 false discovery rate in a later analysis.

The chain joins TRBV7-7 to TRBJ2-5; 8 nucleotides match TRBD2. This TCR was recovered from a woman in her thirties or forties in good health and CMV-seropositive. Sequenced input: PBMCs. The CDR3 sequence: CASSLGGGETQYF. The CDR3 nucleotides read TGTGCTAGCAGCTTAGGCGGGGGGGAGACCCAGTACTTC.